The 6 T cell receptor beta chains listed next were all sequenced from one sample in a study of T cell changes during pregnancy in multiple sclerosis. The protocol was immunoSEQ multiplex PCR, while the TCRdb copy is restricted to in-frame clones and leaves out a portion. The repertoire holds 50,000 to 75,000 clones, with approximately 90% as singletons. This material consisted of peripheral blood, taken in the third trimester of pregnancy. The source is a female donor in good health, enrolled as a control in a pregnancy study.

This chain uses TRBV25-1 with TRBJ2-7; D is perhaps TRBD1 (5 bases). The CDR3 has 14 residues. The V gene's germline CDR1 is MGHDK and CDR2 SYGVNS. V was clipped by 1 base and J by 3 bases, with 10 bases between them. CDR3 sequence: CASSEFRGSYEQYF. CDR3 bases: TGTGCCAGCAGTGAATTTAGGGGTAGCTACGAGCAGTACTTC.

This chain connects TRBV16 to TRBJ2-7; tentative D call: TRBD2 (5 bases). Germline CDR1 reads KGHSY; CDR2 reads FQNENV. The CDR3 is made up of 14 amino acids. V gave up 4 bases and J gave up 1 base, with 11 bases separating them. This CDR3 is CASSLQRESYEQYF. The DNA of the CDR3 is TGTGCCAGCAGCCTCCAACGGGAATCCTACGAGCAGTACTTC.

The chain combines TRBV2 with TRBJ1-4; TRBD1 might be the D (6 bases). This CDR3 spans 17 amino acids. Germline CDR1 SNHLY, CDR2 FYNNEI. V lost 3 bases to trimming and J lost 3 bases, with 17 bases between them. The chain's CDR3 is CASSDVGTNVANEKLFF. The DNA of the CDR3 is TGTGCCAGCAGTGATGTCGGGACAAATGTAGCTAATGAAAAACTGTTTTTT. Full variable domain (missing parts from reference TRBV2 and TRBJ1-4): EPEVTQTPSHQVTQMGQEVILRCVPISNHLYFYWYRQILGQKVEFLVSFYNNEISEKSEIFDDQFSVERPDGSNFTLKIRSTKLEDSAMYFCASSDVGTNVANEKLFFGSGTQLSVL.

V gene TRBV10-3 combines with J gene TRBJ2-1; D remains ambiguous. The V and J ends lost 11 bases and 6 bases respectively, with 14 bases between them. The CDR3 covers 12 residues. Germline lookup yields CDR1 ENHRY and CDR2 SYGVKD. The CDR3 DNA reads TGTGCCGTACTTAGAGGTCTCAATGAGCAGTTCTTC. This codes for CAVLRGLNEQFF.

The rearrangement joins TRBV7-9 to TRBJ1-6; D is possibly TRBD1 (6 bases). The germline CDR1 and CDR2 sequences are SEHNR and FQNEAQ (reference sequence). V dropped 5 bases and J dropped 8 bases, with 13 bases sitting between them. The CDR3 has 14 residues. CDR3 sequence: CASSPQGRDSPLHF. CDR3 nucleotide sequence: TGTGCCAGCAGCCCACAGGGTAGGGATTCACCCCTCCACTTT. The full variable domain, rest sourced from reference TRBV7-9 and TRBJ1-6, is DTGVSQNPRHKITKRGQNVTFRCDPISEHNRLYWYRQTLGQGPEFLTYFQNEAQLEKSRLLSDRFSAERPKGSFSTLEIQRTEQGDSAMYLCASSPQGRDSPLHFGNGTRLTVT.

The chain carries TRBV15 and TRBJ1-4; possible D gene TRBD1, 5 bases. The length of the CDR3 is 13 residues. Trimming left V 8 bases short and J 9 bases short, with 16 bases between. CDR1 and CDR2 from the germline V gene are LNHNV and YYDKDF (reference sequence). The CDR3 nucleotides are TGTGCCACCGGCGGGGCCTGGGGGAAAAAACTGTTTTTT. It encodes CATGGAWGKKLFF.